The clone carrying this T cell receptor (beta chain) showed up just a few times. Reverse transcription of extracted RNA yielded cDNA, which provided the sequencing template. Clones were read by immunoSEQ multiplex PCR, and TCRdb kept only the in-frame ones, dropping some. The table has some 110,000 clones, 58% seen once. The CDR3 contains 15 residues. From germline, CDR1 is SGHAT and CDR2 FQDESV (reference sequence). Unmatched junction bases numbered 9, after V lost 5 bases and J lost 5 bases. Stated treatment: oral pan-JAK inhibitor, 5-10 mg twice daily. This sample is part of a study of CD8+ T cells in alopecia areata. Overall study context: Treated patients were given oral tofacitinib, which was dosed at 5 to 10 mg twice daily.

Sequenced material: CD8+ T cells sorted from blood, taken at week 4, from a patient treated with tofacitinib. The sequence was obtained from a human donor with alopecia areata. This chain uses TRBV11-1 with TRBJ2-1, with TRBD2 matching 7 bases. CDR3 sequence reads: CASSGSGELNNEQFF. As DNA, the CDR3 is TGTGCCAGCAGCGGAAGCGGGGAACTCAACAATGAGCAGTTCTTC.